This T cell receptor beta chain was sequenced during a study of blood T cell repertoires in COVID-19. Study summary: Acute and convalescent COVID-19 specimens originated in the United States, Italy and Spain. PBMCs, B-cell-depleted T cells, or T cells were the source of the cDNA or gDNA that made up the material.

In the original processing: Counts of nucleated cells, estimated from reference gene primer amplification, were obtained. Data came from immunoSEQ multiplex PCR; TCRdb stores just in-frame clones and leaves some out. The V and J calls and clone size are taken from that table; D and trimming were inferred from the DNA. The sample holds more than 300,000 clones, more than 75% seen once. During active infection, Seattle patients enrolled and were then monitored through disease. From germline, CDR1 is SQVTM and CDR2 ANQGSEA. CDR3 length: 12 residues. V dropped 7 bases and J dropped 0 bases, with 7 bases sitting between them.

The sequence was obtained from a woman between 50 and 59 years old with COVID-19, enrolled during active disease. The material sequenced was peripheral blood. The chain couples TRBV29-1 to TRBJ2-1; possible D gene TRBD2, 5 bases. As DNA, the CDR3 is TGCAGCGGCCGGGACTCCTACAATGAGCAGTTCTTC. Translation: CSGRDSYNEQFF.